The 11 T cell receptor beta chains below were found in one sample sequenced in a study of shared clonotypes between healthy human individuals. The table came from immunoSEQ multiplex PCR; TCRdb's copy has only in-frame clones and leaves some out. The data contain a few million clones, about 94% of them singletons. The sample consisted of naive CD4+ T cells sorted from blood. Regarding subset: CD45RA+ positively selected. The receptor set was obtained from a man between 18 and 29 years old in good health.

J is TRBJ2-7 and V is TRBV7-9, with TRBD1 as a possible D gene (5 bases). Looked up from germline, CDR1 is SEHNR and CDR2 is FQNEAQ (reference sequence). This CDR3 region has 13 residues. V dropped 5 bases and J dropped 2 bases, with 10 bases sitting between them. The CDR3 protein is CASSTGVPYEQYF. Here the CDR3 DNA reads TGTGCCAGCAGCACAGGTGTCCCCTACGAGCAGTACTTC.

This clone turned up a few times. The V gene is TRBV19, the J gene TRBJ1-5, with D maybe TRBD1 (5 bases). The CDR3 consists of 14 residues. Germline assignment: CDR1 LNHDA and CDR2 SQIVND (reference sequence). Trimming shortened V by 9 bases and J by 2 bases, and 14 bases separated the two germline ends. The CDR3 DNA is TGTGCCAGCTCGGCGGGGCCGGGCAATCAGCCCCAGCATTTT. Translation gives CASSAGPGNQPQHF.

This clone was counted a single time. The chain carries TRBV29-1 and TRBJ1-2; 7 bases are shared with TRBD1. Germline CDR1 and CDR2: SQVTM and ANQGSEA. The CDR3 is made up of 13 amino acids. Trimming cost V 7 bases and J 3 bases; bases outside gene matches: 8. The CDR3 region is CSASGQSYYGYTF. The CDR3 nucleotides are TGCAGCGCCTCGGGACAGTCCTACTATGGCTACACCTTC. The whole variable domain, filled in from reference TRBV29-1 and TRBJ1-2, reads SAVISQKPSRDICQRGTSLTIQCQVDSQVTMMFWYRQQPGQSLTLIATANQGSEATYESGFVIDKFPISRPNLTFSTLTVSNMSPEDSSIYLCSASGQSYYGYTFGSGTRLTVV.

The chain carries TRBV5-1 and TRBJ1-6, with D unresolved. V was cut by 2 bases and J by 5 bases, with 11 bases left in between. The V gene's germline CDR1 is SGHRS and CDR2 YFSETQ. This CDR3 comprises 15 residues. CDR3 loop: CASSLRTDDNSPLHF. Here the CDR3 DNA reads TGCGCCAGCAGCTTAAGGACGGACGATAATTCACCCCTCCACTTT.

In its sample, this clone was seen once. The chain links TRBV10-3 to TRBJ1-4, with D perhaps matching TRBD1 (5 bases). V lost 6 bases, J lost 6 bases, and 11 bases lay in between. CDR1 is ENHRY, CDR2 SYGVKD, per germline. The CDR3 has 13 amino acids. CDR3 coding DNA: TGTGCCATCAGGAGGGGTCGGGATGAAAAACTGTTTTTT. It codes for CAIRRGRDEKLFF.

The CDR3 DNA sequence: TGTGCCAGCTCGAACACAGGGAGCTACGAGCAGTACTTC. As protein: CASSNTGSYEQYF. J is TRBJ2-7 and V is TRBV18, with TRBD1 as a possible D gene (6 bases). Germline-derived CDR1 and CDR2 are KGHSH and LQKENI. The CDR3 contains 13 residues. The V and J ends lost 6 bases and 3 bases respectively, with 12 bases between them.

The CDR3 DNA reads TGCAGCGTTGAAATGAGGGTGGCGGGGAAGTTCTTC. It specifies CSVEMRVAGKFF. The genes are TRBV29-1 and TRBJ2-1, with D tentatively TRBD2 (6 bases). Germline assignment: CDR1 SQVTM and CDR2 ANQGSEA. This CDR3 contains 12 residues. The V end was cut by 2 bases, the J end by 14 bases, with 16 bases between.

The chain uses TRBV7-9 and TRBJ2-3; 8 bases agree with TRBD2. CDR1 is SEHNR, CDR2 FQNEAQ, per germline (reference sequence). Trimming took 6 bases from V and 6 from J; bases not matched to a gene: 14. This CDR3 contains 16 residues. Here the CDR3 reads CASRPESQREWDTQYF. In DNA form, the CDR3 reads TGTGCCAGCAGGCCCGAATCCCAGCGGGAGTGGGATACGCAGTATTTT.

This chain connects TRBV5-1 to TRBJ2-1; 10 bases are a match to TRBD1. CDR3 length equals 13 residues. Trimming at V came to 6 bases and at J to 8 bases, leaving 5 bases not matched to a gene. Germline V CDR1 and CDR2: SGHRS, YFSETQ. The CDR3 here is CASKHGTGDEQFF. CDR3 nucleotide sequence: TGCGCCAGCAAACACGGGACAGGGGATGAGCAGTTCTTC.

The CDR3 DNA is TGTGCCAGCAGCCCCTCGGGGGGCGACTATGGCTACACCTTC. It translates to CASSPSGGDYGYTF. The chain combines TRBV21-1 with TRBJ1-2. TRBV21-1 constitutes a pseudogene. The CDR3 runs 14 residues.

The V call is TRBV5-4, the J call TRBJ1-6; D not resolved. CDR1 and CDR2 from the germline V gene are SGHNT and YYREEE (reference sequence). This CDR3 comprises 14 residues. The V end lost 6 bases, the J end lost 7 bases, and 14 bases lay between the germline ends. The CDR3 nucleotides are TGTGCCAGCAAACACGAAGCCGGGAATTCACCCCTCCACTTT. Translating gives CASKHEAGNSPLHF.